This TCR beta chain was identified during a study of T cell repertoires in cytomegalovirus infection. Study-wide results and limits: Summed frequency of shared TCR beta families picked out CMV carriers who also had the relevant HLA.

A word on this clonotype: Its cognate antigen is unknown.

One entry per CDR3 protein, called by TCRdb with MiXCR from the reads. Seen here are 570,000 or so distinct CDR3 sequences, almost 40% observed once, and the top ten hold about 48%. Trimming pared 0 bases from V and 4 bases from J, leaving 14 bases between. Germline assignment: CDR1 DFQATT and CDR2 SNEGSKA (reference sequence). This CDR3 has 15 residues. J is TRBJ2-3 and V is TRBV20-1; D is undetermined. The source was cultured PBMCs, collected from culture after CMV antigen stimulation. This receptor was taken from a human donor in good health (CMV status not recorded). Some clones in this sample may be carry-over from other donors' samples. This chain's CDR3 is CSARDTTDTADTQYF. DNA of the CDR3: TGCAGTGCTAGAGATACCACAGATACCGCAGATACGCAGTATTTT.